This T cell receptor beta chain was observed in a study of blood T cell repertoires in COVID-19. Whole-study context: The cDNA or gDNA used as material had been derived from T cells, B-cell-depleted T cells, or PBMCs.

As processed by the authors: Cell counts per sample came from amplifying reference gene primers. The protocol was immunoSEQ multiplex PCR, while the TCRdb copy is restricted to in-frame clones and leaves out a portion. V and J calls and clone size are as listed in that table; D and trimming were resolved from the DNA. The data hold 380,000 or so clones, with roughly 90% observed a single time. In terms of age and location, participants ranged from roughly 18 to 95 years and lived in under 30 US areas. In germline, CDR1 is MNHEY, CDR2 SMNVEV (reference sequence). CDR3 length: 15 residues. The V gene end was trimmed by 0 bases and the J gene end by 3 bases; junction bases not matched to a gene: 4.

The chain recombines TRBV27 with TRBJ2-7; 8 bases are a match to TRBD2. Sequencing was carried out using PBMCs or T cells enriched from blood (not recorded which). This receptor was taken from a woman in her twenties or thirties with acute COVID-19. Written as DNA, the CDR3 is TGTGCCAGCAGTTTATCTAGCGGGGTGAACTACGAGCAGTACTTC. The encoded protein is CASSLSSGVNYEQYF.